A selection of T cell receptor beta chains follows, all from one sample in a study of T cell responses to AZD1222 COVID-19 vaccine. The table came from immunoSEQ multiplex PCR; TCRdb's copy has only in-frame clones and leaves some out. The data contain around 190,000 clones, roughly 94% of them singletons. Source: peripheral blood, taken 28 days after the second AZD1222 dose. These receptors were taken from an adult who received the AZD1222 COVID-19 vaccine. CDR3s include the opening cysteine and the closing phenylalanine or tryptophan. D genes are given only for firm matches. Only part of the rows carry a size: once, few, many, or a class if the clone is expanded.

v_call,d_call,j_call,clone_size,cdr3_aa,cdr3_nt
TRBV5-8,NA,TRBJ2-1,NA,CASNYLDEQFF,TGTGCCAGCAATTACTTGGATGAGCAGTTCTTC
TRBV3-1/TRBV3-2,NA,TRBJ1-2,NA,CASSLAGVGGYTF,TGTGCCAGCAGCCTGGCGGGGGTGGGTGGCTACACCTTC
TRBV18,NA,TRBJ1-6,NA,CASSPGDSPLHF,TGTGCCAGCTCACCGGGGGATTCACCCCTCCACTTT
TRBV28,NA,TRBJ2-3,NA,CASSRLVTDTQYF,TGTGCCAGCAGTCGCCTCGTCACAGATACGCAGTATTTT
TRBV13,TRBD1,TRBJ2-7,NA,CASSRQGPEQYF,TGTGCCAGCAGCCGACAGGGACCCGAGCAGTACTTC
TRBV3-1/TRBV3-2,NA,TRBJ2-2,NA,CASSLGGRAGELFF,TGTGCCAGCAGCCTCGGGGGTCGCGCCGGGGAGCTGTTTTTT
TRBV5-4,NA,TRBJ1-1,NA,CASRHGQTEAFF,TGTGCCAGCAGACACGGACAAACAGAAGCTTTCTTT
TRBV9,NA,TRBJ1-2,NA,CASSPARTLYGYTF,TGTGCCAGCAGCCCCGCTCGGACGCTTTATGGCTACACCTTC
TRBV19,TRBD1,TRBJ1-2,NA,CASSIGQGFERGYTF,TGTGCCAGTAGTATAGGACAGGGGTTTGAACGTGGCTACACCTTC
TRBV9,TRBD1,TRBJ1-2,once,CASSASKTGLMGYTF,TGTGCCAGCAGCGCCTCCAAGACAGGGTTAATGGGCTACACCTTC
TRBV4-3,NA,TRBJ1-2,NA,CASSQDIQALNGYTF,TGCGCCAGCAGCCAAGATATTCAGGCCCTAAATGGCTACACCTTC
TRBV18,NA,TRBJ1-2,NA,CASSPPGSRGYTF,TGTGCCAGCTCACCACCAGGGTCGCGGGGCTACACCTTC
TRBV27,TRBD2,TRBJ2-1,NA,CASSASGGYNEQFF,TGTGCCAGCAGTGCGAGCGGGGGTTACAATGAGCAGTTCTTC
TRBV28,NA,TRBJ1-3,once,CASSLYIQSSGNTIYF,TGTGCCAGCAGTCTCTACATCCAGAGCTCTGGAAACACCATATATTTT
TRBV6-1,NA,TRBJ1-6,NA,CASIRSYNSPLHF,TGTGCCAGCATACGGTCCTATAATTCACCCCTCCACTTT
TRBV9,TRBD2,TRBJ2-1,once,CASSVGTSGLGAYNEQFF,TGTGCCAGCAGCGTAGGAACTAGCGGGCTTGGGGCCTACAATGAGCAGTTCTTC
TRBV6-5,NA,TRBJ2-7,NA,CASSPELAAIYEQYF,TGTGCCAGCAGTCCGGAACTAGCAGCCATCTACGAGCAGTACTTC
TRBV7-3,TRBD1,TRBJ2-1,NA,CASSGDRGYNEQFF,TGTGCCAGCAGCGGGGACAGGGGCTACAATGAGCAGTTCTTC
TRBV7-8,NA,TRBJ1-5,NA,CASSFGGVTRQPQHF,TGTGCCAGCAGCTTTGGAGGGGTCACGCGGCAGCCCCAGCATTTT
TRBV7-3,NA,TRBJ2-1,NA,CASSHGVAYNEQFF,TGTGCCAGCAGCCACGGGGTAGCCTACAATGAGCAGTTCTTC
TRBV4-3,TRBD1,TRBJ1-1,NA,CASSQDRPTGGNTEAFF,TGCGCCAGCAGCCAAGATCGCCCCACAGGGGGAAACACTGAAGCTTTCTTT
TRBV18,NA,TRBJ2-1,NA,CASSPFRRGSYNEQFF,TGTGCCAGCTCACCCTTCCGCAGGGGAAGTTACAATGAGCAGTTCTTC
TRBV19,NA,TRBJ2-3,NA,CASSIFGTSTDTQYF,TGTGCCAGTAGTATATTCGGGACGAGCACAGATACGCAGTATTTT
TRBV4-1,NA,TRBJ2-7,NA,CASSQVEQASYEQYF,TGCGCCAGCAGCCAAGTAGAACAGGCCTCCTACGAGCAGTACTTC
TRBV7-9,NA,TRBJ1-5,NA,CASSSVEGRDNQPQHF,TGTGCCAGCAGCTCAGTCGAGGGCAGGGACAATCAGCCCCAGCATTTT
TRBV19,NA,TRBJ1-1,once,CASSHLRGAGPEAFF,TGTGCCAGTAGTCACCTCAGGGGCGCGGGTCCTGAAGCTTTCTTT
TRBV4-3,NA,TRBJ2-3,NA,CASSQEWTAGGMHTQYF,TGCGCCAGCAGCCAAGAATGGACGGCCGGTGGTATGCATACGCAGTATTTT
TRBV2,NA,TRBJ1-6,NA,CASSLAGPRSSYNSPLHF,TGTGCCAGCAGCCTAGCCGGGCCTAGGAGCTCCTATAATTCACCCCTCCACTTT
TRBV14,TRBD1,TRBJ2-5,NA,CASSPRGQGEETQYF,TGTGCCAGCAGCCCCCGTGGGCAGGGGGAAGAGACCCAGTACTTC
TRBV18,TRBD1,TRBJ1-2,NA,CASSLLTGDSLYGYTF,TGTGCCAGCTCACTACTCACCGGGGACAGCCTCTATGGCTACACCTTC
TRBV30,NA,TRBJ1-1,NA,CAWSVGTMNTEAFF,TGTGCCTGGAGTGTGGGGACCATGAACACTGAAGCTTTCTTT
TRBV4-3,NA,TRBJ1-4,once,CASSPFRGLEKLFF,TGCGCCAGCAGCCCCTTCCGGGGTCTAGAAAAACTGTTTTTT
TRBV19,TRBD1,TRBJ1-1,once,CASSKKRTGRTEAFF,TGTGCCAGTAGTAAAAAAAGGACAGGGAGGACTGAAGCTTTCTTT
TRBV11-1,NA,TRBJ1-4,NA,CASSFQGATNEKLFF,TGTGCCAGCAGCTTTCAGGGAGCAACTAATGAAAAACTGTTTTTT
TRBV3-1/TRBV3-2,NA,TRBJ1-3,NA,CASSQEDRGPGNTIYF,TGTGCCAGCAGCCAAGAGGATCGGGGGCCAGGAAACACCATATATTTT
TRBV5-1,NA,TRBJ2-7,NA,CASSLFSGDYEQYF,TGCGCCAGCAGCTTGTTCTCAGGGGATTACGAGCAGTACTTC
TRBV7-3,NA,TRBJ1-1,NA,CASSLTALGDTMNTEAFF,TGTGCCAGCAGCTTAACCGCCTTGGGGGATACAATGAACACTGAAGCTTTCTTT
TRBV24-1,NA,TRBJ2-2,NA,CATSDFGAAGELFF,TGTGCCACCAGTGATTTCGGGGCGGCCGGGGAGCTGTTTTTT
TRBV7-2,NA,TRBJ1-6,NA,CASSLASLYNSPLHF,TGTGCCAGCAGCTTAGCCTCCCTCTATAATTCACCCCTCCACTTT
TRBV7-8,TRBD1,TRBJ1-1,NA,CASSFRYRGRRLDTEAFF,TGTGCCAGCAGCTTTCGATACAGGGGGCGCCGGTTGGACACTGAAGCTTTCTTT
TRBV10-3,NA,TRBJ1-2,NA,CAITAVSGHGYTF,TGTGCCATCACTGCTGTCTCTGGGCATGGCTACACCTTC
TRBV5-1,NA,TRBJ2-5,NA,CASSLGGNGETQYF,TGCGCCAGCAGCTTGGGGGGTAATGGGGAGACCCAGTACTTC
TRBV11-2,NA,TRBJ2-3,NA,CASSSLRGNTDTQYF,TGTGCCAGCAGCTCCCTGAGAGGGAACACAGATACGCAGTATTTT
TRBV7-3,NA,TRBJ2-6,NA,CASSQGLSGANVLTF,TGTGCCAGCAGCCAAGGGCTCTCTGGGGCCAACGTCCTGACTTTC
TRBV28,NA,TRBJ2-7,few,CASIGGTANSYEQYF,TGTGCCAGCATCGGCGGGACAGCCAACTCCTACGAGCAGTACTTC